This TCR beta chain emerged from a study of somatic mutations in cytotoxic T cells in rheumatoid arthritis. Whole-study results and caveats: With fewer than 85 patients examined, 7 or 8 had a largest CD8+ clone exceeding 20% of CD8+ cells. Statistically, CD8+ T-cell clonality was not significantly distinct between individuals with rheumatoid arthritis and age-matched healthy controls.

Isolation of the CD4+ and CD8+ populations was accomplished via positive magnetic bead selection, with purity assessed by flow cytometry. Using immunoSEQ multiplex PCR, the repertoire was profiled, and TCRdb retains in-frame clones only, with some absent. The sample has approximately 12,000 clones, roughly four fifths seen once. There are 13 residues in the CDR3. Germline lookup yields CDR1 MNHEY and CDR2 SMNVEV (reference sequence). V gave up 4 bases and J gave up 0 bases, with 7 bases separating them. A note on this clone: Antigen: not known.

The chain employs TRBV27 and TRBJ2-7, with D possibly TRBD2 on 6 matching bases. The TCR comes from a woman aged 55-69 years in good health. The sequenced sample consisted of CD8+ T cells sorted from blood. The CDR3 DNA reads TGTGCCAGCAGTTCGCGGGACTCCTACGAGCAGTACTTC. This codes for CASSSRDSYEQYF.